The 30 T cell receptor beta chains presented below share a single source sample, sequenced in a study of blood T cell repertoires in COVID-19. The protocol was immunoSEQ multiplex PCR, while the TCRdb copy is restricted to in-frame clones and leaves out a portion. Here the sample spans tens of thousands of clones, 60% to 80% being singletons. Sequencing used peripheral blood. The source is a man between 65 and 80 years old with active or convalescent COVID-19.

The V call is TRBV7-8, the J call TRBJ2-3; a weak D match, TRBD2 (5 bases). This CDR3 comprises 18 residues. The V end was cut by 4 bases, the J end by 2 bases, with 22 bases between. CDR1 SGHVS and CDR2 FQNEAQ come from the germline V gene. CDR3 sequence: CASSSRRGISGLTDTQYF. The CDR3 nucleotides read TGTGCCAGCAGCTCAAGGAGAGGGATCAGCGGCCTCACAGATACGCAGTATTTT.

This clone was observed a few times. The chain carries TRBV7-9 and TRBJ2-2; D ambiguous. CDR3 size: 14 residues. V lost 5 bases and J lost 1, with 8 bases in between. CDR1 and CDR2 from the germline V gene are SEHNR and FQNEAQ (reference sequence). The CDR3 sequence is CASSRTQNTGELFF. DNA for the CDR3: TGTGCCAGCAGCCGAACACAGAACACCGGGGAGCTGTTTTTT.

The chain uses TRBV5-1 and TRBJ2-6; 8 bases match TRBD1. V shed 0 bases and J 4 bases; nucleotides not matched to a gene: 9. Germline assignment: CDR1 SGHRS and CDR2 YFSETQ. The CDR3 contains 18 residues. The CDR3, as DNA: TGCGCCAGCAGCTTGGAGGGACAGGCGTTAGTAGGGGCCAACGTCCTGACTTTC. It encodes CASSLEGQALVGANVLTF.

V is TRBV10-3 and J is TRBJ2-1; 7 bases are shared with TRBD2. The germline V gene encodes CDR1 ENHRY and CDR2 SYGVKD. Unmatched junction bases numbered 4, after V lost 4 bases and J lost 1 base. The CDR3 covers 15 residues. Here the CDR3 reads CAISGSRESYNEQFF. CDR3 DNA: TGTGCCATCAGTGGTTCGCGGGAGTCCTACAATGAGCAGTTCTTC.

The table lists this clone with a count of one. The CDR3 region has the DNA TGTGCCAGCAGCCCGGCGGGAGATACGCAGTATTTT. Encoded protein: CASSPAGDTQYF. This chain connects TRBV7-2 to TRBJ2-3, with D possibly TRBD2 on 5 matching bases. This CDR3 contains 12 residues. V was shortened by 5 bases and J by 5 bases, with 8 bases between the two germline ends. Germline V lookup: CDR1 SGHTA, CDR2 FQGNSA.

The chain recombines TRBV6-2 or TRBV6-3 with TRBJ2-1; 12 nucleotides match TRBD2. Germline V gene data show CDR1 as MNHEY and CDR2 as SVGEGT. The CDR3 totals 16 residues. Losses at the gene ends were 6 bases for V and 4 bases for J; bases not matched to a gene: 7. This CDR3 reads CASSPHLAGGYNEQFF. CDR3 DNA sequence: TGTGCCAGCAGCCCCCACCTAGCGGGAGGGTACAATGAGCAGTTCTTC.

The J gene is TRBJ1-1, the V gene TRBV6-5, with D perhaps matching TRBD1 (6 bases). Trimming left V 2 bases short and J 1 base short, with 8 bases between. The germline gives CDR1 MNHEY, CDR2 SVGAGI. The CDR3 contains 14 residues. CDR3 sequence reads: CASSYGQKNTEAFF. The DNA of the CDR3 is TGTGCCAGCAGTTACGGACAGAAGAACACTGAAGCTTTCTTT.

The CDR3 sequence is CASTPRTSGYYEQYF. The CDR3 nucleotides read TGTGCCAGCACCCCCCGTACTAGCGGCTATTACGAGCAGTACTTC. The rearrangement links TRBV6-2 or TRBV6-3 to TRBJ2-7; 8 nucleotides match TRBD2. The CDR3 consists of 15 residues. Germline V CDR1 and CDR2: MNHEY, SVGEGT. V lost 7 bases, J lost 4 bases, and 12 bases stayed unmatched.

The chain is built from TRBV6-5 and TRBJ1-2, with D unresolved. CDR3 length: 13 amino acids. V gave up 2 bases and J gave up 4 bases, with 8 bases separating them. Germline assignment: CDR1 MNHEY and CDR2 SVGAGI. The CDR3 DNA sequence: TGTGCCAGCAGTTACCTCGCGGGCTATGGCTACACCTTC. Its protein product is CASSYLAGYGYTF.

The chain employs TRBV6-2 or TRBV6-3 and TRBJ2-3; D is unresolved. The CDR3 is 12 amino acids. Germline-derived CDR1 and CDR2 are MNHEY and SVGEGT. Trimming shortened V by 5 bases and J by 4 bases, and 7 bases separated the two germline ends. CDR3 DNA sequence: TGTGCCAGCAGTCAATTCCCAGATACGCAGTATTTT. Its translation: CASSQFPDTQYF.

The chain combines TRBV7-8 with TRBJ1-2; 7 nucleotides line up with TRBD1. Germline-derived CDR1 and CDR2 are SGHVS and FQNEAQ. CDR3 size: 14 residues. Trimming took 3 bases from V and 7 from J; bases not matched to a gene: 8. The CDR3 DNA reads as TGTGCCAGCAGCTTGGGACAGTCGACGGGTGGCTACACCTTC. The encoded protein is CASSLGQSTGGYTF.

This clone was recorded a few times. The chain recombines TRBV19 with TRBJ1-2; possible D gene TRBD1, 6 bases. V was shortened by 3 bases and J by 4 bases, with 15 bases between the two germline ends. The V gene's germline CDR1 is LNHDA and CDR2 SQIVND (reference sequence). This CDR3 comprises 15 residues. CDR3 in DNA: TGTGCCAGTAGTATCCCCTCGACAGGAACCTATGGCTACACCTTC. This gives the protein CASSIPSTGTYGYTF.

The CDR3 loop reads CASSLALIHPANEKLFF. The CDR3 DNA sequence: TGTGCCAGCAGCTTAGCGCTTATTCACCCAGCTAATGAAAAACTGTTTTTT. This chain uses TRBV7-2 with TRBJ1-4; D gene unclear. Trimming removed 0 bases from V and 3 bases from J, with 14 bases in between. The CDR3 extends over 17 amino acids. CDR1 and CDR2 from the germline V gene are SGHTA and FQGNSA.

J is TRBJ2-3 and V is TRBV9; TRBD2 agrees at 11 bases. J gave up 4 bases and V 3 bases, and 4 bases lay outside the gene matches. CDR1 is SGDLS, CDR2 YYNGEE, per germline. The CDR3 contains 15 residues. The CDR3 sequence is CASSGSGGAADTQYF. The CDR3 region has the DNA TGTGCCAGCAGCGGTAGCGGGGGGGCCGCAGATACGCAGTATTTT.

This clone was seen just once. The chain is built from TRBV6-6 and TRBJ1-4; TRBD1 is a possible D gene (6 bases). This CDR3 contains 15 residues. V was pared by 2 bases and J by 5 bases, with 12 bases between. Germline V gene data show CDR1 as MNHNY and CDR2 as SVGAGI (reference sequence). The chain's CDR3 is CASSYADRFNEKLFF. The CDR3 DNA sequence: TGTGCCAGCAGTTACGCTGACAGGTTCAATGAAAAACTGTTTTTT.

This clone was seen more than once but under ten times. V usage is TRBV7-9 and J usage is TRBJ1-2; 10 bases are shared with TRBD1. The trim removed 5 bases at V and 6 bases at J, leaving 9 bases unmatched. The CDR3 is made up of 15 amino acids. Germline CDR1 reads SEHNR; CDR2 reads FQNEAQ (reference sequence). The CDR3 DNA reads TGTGCCAGCAGCCCCAGCTTGACAGGGGGCCATGGCTACACCTTC. This translates into CASSPSLTGGHGYTF. The entire variable domain, with the rest obtained from reference TRBV7-9 and TRBJ1-2, is as follows: DTGVSQNPRHKITKRGQNVTFRCDPISEHNRLYWYRQTLGQGPEFLTYFQNEAQLEKSRLLSDRFSAERPKGSFSTLEIQRTEQGDSAMYLCASSPSLTGGHGYTFGSGTRLTVV.

The chain combines TRBV11-3 with TRBJ2-3; D possibly corresponds to TRBD2 (6 bases). The CDR3 covers 15 residues. Trimming pared 2 bases from V and 3 bases from J, leaving 12 bases between. Germline V gives CDR1 SGHNT, CDR2 YENEEA. Here the CDR3 reads CASSLRDSSTDTQYF. The CDR3 DNA reads TGTGCCAGCAGCTTAAGGGACTCTTCAACAGATACGCAGTATTTT.

The chain recombines TRBV7-2 with TRBJ2-3; D is possibly TRBD2 (5 bases). The germline V and J ends were trimmed by 1 base and 4 bases, with 15 bases remaining between them. Germline CDR1 is SGHTA and CDR2 is FQGNSA. The CDR3 length is 16 residues. CDR3 residues: CASSLGGSPGSDTQYF. The CDR3 DNA reads TGTGCCAGCAGCTTAGGTGGGAGCCCCGGCTCAGATACGCAGTATTTT.

The CDR3 is CAISGLNTGELFF. CDR3 coding DNA: TGTGCCATTTCGGGGTTAAACACCGGGGAGCTGTTTTTT. V is TRBV12-3 or TRBV12-4 and J is TRBJ2-2; D might be TRBD2 (5 bases). The CDR3 totals 13 residues. V lost 10 bases and J 2 bases, leaving 11 bases between the germline ends.

V and J are TRBV15 and TRBJ2-1; a possible D gene is TRBD2 (7 bases). The length of the CDR3 is 15 residues. Germline V lookup: CDR1 LNHNV, CDR2 YYDKDF (reference sequence). V shed 5 bases and J shed 4 bases, with 15 bases lying between them. CDR3 coding DNA: TGTGCCACCAGCCCGGCGGGGGCCTTTTACAATGAGCAGTTCTTC. As protein: CATSPAGAFYNEQFF.

This chain uses TRBV12-3 or TRBV12-4 with TRBJ2-1; the D is unclear. The CDR3 is 11 residues long. Trimming took off 2 bases at V and 7 bases at J, with 3 bases between the two ends. CDR3: CASSLRNEQFF. CDR3 bases: TGTGCCAGCAGTTTACGGAATGAGCAGTTCTTC.

Only one count was recorded for this clone. The chain joins TRBV7-9 to TRBJ1-1; tentatively, D is TRBD1 (5 bases). The CDR3 length is 13 residues. Germline CDR1 reads SEHNR; CDR2 reads FQNEAQ (reference sequence). V lost 7 bases and J 6 bases, leaving 15 bases between the germline ends. The CDR3 here is CASTQITGSEAFF. The CDR3 DNA sequence: TGTGCCAGCACCCAGATCACAGGCTCTGAAGCTTTCTTT.

The V call is TRBV25-1, the J call TRBJ2-2; 7 positions match TRBD1. After removal of 0 bases from V and 2 bases from J, the junction contained 6 bases not matched to a gene. Germline loops: CDR1 MGHDK, CDR2 SYGVNS. The CDR3 covers 17 residues. The chain's CDR3 is CASSEYVGQPNTGELFF. The CDR3 DNA reads TGTGCCAGCAGTGAATATGTGGGACAGCCTAACACCGGGGAGCTGTTTTTT.

The rearrangement uses TRBV19 and TRBJ1-4; 7 positions match TRBD1. The CDR3 runs to 15 residues. Germline V gene data show CDR1 as LNHDA and CDR2 as SQIVND (reference sequence). The V gene end was trimmed by 6 bases and the J gene end by 2 bases; junction bases not matched to a gene: 6. CDR3 sequence reads: CASRTGTATNEKLFF. The CDR3 DNA follows: TGTGCCAGTAGGACGGGGACAGCTACTAATGAAAAACTGTTTTTT.

The chain employs TRBV7-2 and TRBJ2-6; 14 nucleotides line up with TRBD2. This CDR3 contains 19 residues. The J segment lost 0 bases and the V segment lost 5 bases, leaving 6 bases of the junction unmatched. Germline assignment: CDR1 SGHTA and CDR2 FQGNSA. The CDR3 DNA is TGTGCCAGCAGCCCGACTAGCGGGAGGGCCTACTCTGGGGCCAACGTCCTGACTTTC. Protein sequence: CASSPTSGRAYSGANVLTF.

In nucleotides, the CDR3 is TGCGCCAGCGGTGACAGGGGATTCGGAACTGAAGCTTTCTTT. This gives the protein CASGDRGFGTEAFF. The rearrangement links TRBV23-1 to TRBJ1-1; TRBD1 matches at 8 bases. TRBV23-1 is annotated as an ORF whose role is uncertain. Unmatched junction bases numbered 10, after V lost 8 bases and J lost 5 bases. This CDR3 spans 14 amino acids.

This clone occurred many times. This chain joins TRBV18 and TRBJ1-2; TRBD1 matches at 9 bases. The CDR3 extends over 18 amino acids. Germline CDR1 KGHSH, CDR2 LQKENI. V was pared by 6 bases and J by 0 bases, with 14 bases of the junction left unmatched. The CDR3 DNA sequence: TGTGCCAGCTCGCCCCCGGGACAGGGACGATTAGCTAACTATGGCTACACCTTC. It translates to CASSPPGQGRLANYGYTF.

The CDR3 protein is CASSRSGTGNHEQYF. The CDR3 bases are TGTGCCAGCAGCCGCAGCGGGACAGGGAACCACGAGCAGTACTTC. This chain uses TRBV14 with TRBJ2-7; 9 nucleotides agree with TRBD1. The CDR3 length is 15 residues. Germline loops: CDR1 SGHDN, CDR2 FVKESK. Trimming removed 4 bases from V and 5 bases from J; junction bases left unmatched: 9.

The rearrangement uses TRBV5-1 and TRBJ2-3; D is unresolved. The CDR3 extends over 16 amino acids. Germline V gene sequence: CDR1 SGHRS, CDR2 YFSETQ. Trimming cost V 5 bases and J 0 bases, with 16 bases left between them. Here the CDR3 reads CASSERGSASTDTQYF. The DNA of the CDR3 is TGCGCCAGCAGTGAACGAGGATCTGCTAGCACAGATACGCAGTATTTT.

The rearrangement links TRBV7-2 to TRBJ2-3; 7 bases match TRBD1. The CDR3 consists of 15 residues. V lost 5 bases to trimming and J lost 4 bases; unmatched junction nucleotides: 9. Germline CDR1 and CDR2: SGHTA and FQGNSA. CDR3 region: CASSPSQGFADTQYF. Written as DNA, the CDR3 is TGTGCCAGCAGCCCATCACAGGGGTTCGCAGATACGCAGTATTTT.